The 14 T cell receptor beta chains listed next were all sequenced from one sample in a study of blood T cell repertoires in COVID-19. The assay was immunoSEQ multiplex PCR, and TCRdb's table has in-frame clones only and misses some. The repertoire has a few hundred thousand clones, 90% of them found once; the top ten carry about 0.6%. Input material: PBMCs or T cells enriched from blood (not recorded which). The receptors were gathered from a man younger than 35 who had recovered from COVID-19.

V is TRBV28 and J is TRBJ2-2, with D maybe TRBD2 (6 bases). The CDR3 has 16 amino acids. The V and J ends lost 1 base and 7 bases respectively, with 16 bases between them. Germline CDR1 MDHEN, CDR2 SYDVKM. The CDR3 sequence: CASSLSWGRTNGELFF. In DNA, the CDR3 is TGTGCCAGCAGTTTATCCTGGGGGAGGACGAACGGGGAGCTGTTTTTT. Combining the CDR3 with reference TRBV28 and TRBJ2-2 gives the whole variable domain DVKVTQSSRYLVKRTGEKVFLECVQDMDHENMFWYRQDPGLGLRLIYFSYDVKMKEKGDIPEGYSVSREKKERFSLILESASTNQTSMYLCASSLSWGRTNGELFFGEGSRLTVL.

The gene calls are TRBV29-1 and TRBJ1-2, with D maybe TRBD1 (6 bases). The CDR3 totals 12 residues. Germline V CDR1 and CDR2: SQVTM, ANQGSEA. V lost 3 bases to trimming and J lost 8 bases, with 13 bases between them. The chain's CDR3 is CSVDRGAPGYTF. The CDR3 DNA reads TGCAGCGTTGACCGGGGGGCGCCCGGCTACACCTTC.

The V and J genes are TRBV28 and TRBJ1-6; no clear D gene. V lost 1 base, J lost 8 bases, and 6 bases lay in between. The CDR3 covers 13 residues. Germline CDR1 and CDR2: MDHEN and SYDVKM. CDR3 region: CASSLSRDSPLHF. The CDR3 DNA sequence: TGTGCCAGCAGTTTATCGAGGGATTCACCCCTCCACTTT.

The CDR3, as DNA: TGTGCCAGCAGTTTTGGGACAGGAGTGGGGGAGCAGTACTTC. Amino acid sequence: CASSFGTGVGEQYF. The chain uses TRBV28 and TRBJ2-7; TRBD1 matches 8 bases. The CDR3 length is 14 residues. Trimming took 3 bases from V and 7 from J; bases not matched to a gene: 8. Looked up from germline, CDR1 is MDHEN and CDR2 is SYDVKM.

The CDR3, as DNA: TGTGCCAGCAGTTTAATTAGCGGGGGAATCTACGAGCAGTACTTC. It encodes CASSLISGGIYEQYF. The chain combines TRBV6-2 or TRBV6-3 with TRBJ2-7, with TRBD2 identical over 9 bases. This CDR3 is 15 amino acids long. Trimming cost V 4 bases and J 3 bases; bases outside gene matches: 7. Germline-derived CDR1 and CDR2 are MNHEY and SVGEGT.

V gene TRBV4-1 combines with J gene TRBJ1-2; no reliable D call. V lost 1 base, J lost 7 bases, and 13 bases lay in between. From germline, CDR1 is MGHRA and CDR2 YSYEKL. The CDR3 runs to 14 residues. The CDR3: CASSQVTVPVGYTF. CDR3 DNA: TGCGCCAGCAGCCAAGTAACGGTGCCCGTTGGCTACACCTTC.

The chain joins TRBV7-8 to TRBJ1-5; D is unclear. The CDR3 has 14 amino acids. The V end was cut by 2 bases, the J end by 2 bases, with 7 bases between. Germline values: CDR1 SGHVS, CDR2 FQNEAQ. CDR3 protein: CASSLLAGNQPQHF. Written as DNA, the CDR3 is TGTGCCAGCAGCTTACTAGCAGGCAATCAGCCCCAGCATTTT.

Written as DNA, the CDR3 is TGTGCCAGCAGACCCATCTCCGGCCAGGGGGTAGCTTTCTTT. Translating gives CASRPISGQGVAFF. The V gene is TRBV27, the J gene TRBJ1-1; 7 bases agree with TRBD1. Germline assignment: CDR1 MNHEY and CDR2 SMNVEV (reference sequence). The CDR3 has 14 amino acids. V lost 6 bases to trimming and J lost 10 bases; unmatched junction nucleotides: 14.

This chain joins TRBV6-5 and TRBJ1-1; possibly TRBD1 for D (5 bases). Trimming took 2 bases from V and 10 from J, leaving 11 bases between them. This CDR3 is built from 12 residues. The germline V gene has CDR1 MNHEY and CDR2 SVGAGI. The DNA for the CDR3 is TGTGCCAGCAGTTACACGCAGGGCAGAGCTTTCTTT. Translated, it gives CASSYTQGRAFF.

The rearrangement links TRBV21-1 to TRBJ1-5. TRBV21-1 corresponds to a pseudogene. The CDR3 contains 15 residues. CDR3 protein: CASSGRLFGGQPQHF. In DNA, the CDR3 is TGTGCCAGCAGCGGCCGACTCTTCGGCGGGCAGCCCCAGCATTTT.

The chain combines TRBV2 with TRBJ2-1; D gene ambiguous. The germline gives CDR1 SNHLY, CDR2 FYNNEI. The CDR3 sequence is 15 residues long. V was clipped by 0 bases and J by 4 bases, with 10 bases between them. The CDR3 is CASSEAWAGYNEQFF. As DNA, the CDR3 is TGTGCCAGCAGTGAAGCTTGGGCAGGTTACAATGAGCAGTTCTTC.

The V call is TRBV27, the J call TRBJ2-2, with D perhaps matching TRBD2 (6 bases). V lost 4 bases and J lost 11, with 11 bases in between. Per germline, CDR1 MNHEY and CDR2 SMNVEV (reference sequence). The CDR3 spans 12 residues. CDR3 DNA sequence: TGTGCCAGCAGTTCTTCCGGGAGAGAGCTGTTTTTT. Its translation is CASSSSGRELFF.

The chain is built from TRBV19 and TRBJ1-5; maybe TRBD1 (6 bases). Per germline, CDR1 LNHDA and CDR2 SQIVND (reference sequence). The CDR3 is 16 residues long. V lost 7 bases and J lost 6, with 22 bases in between. CDR3 loop: CASTDRTVRVFQPQHF. In DNA, the CDR3 is TGTGCCAGTACCGACCGGACAGTAAGGGTGTTTCAGCCCCAGCATTTT.

The CDR3 sequence is CASSTSPGFVQPQHF. In nucleotides, the CDR3 is TGTGCCAGCAGTACTTCTCCGGGATTTGTTCAGCCCCAGCATTTT. The chain joins TRBV28 to TRBJ1-5; no clear D. The CDR3 has 15 amino acids. Germline V CDR1 and CDR2: MDHEN, SYDVKM. Trimming stripped 5 bases from V and 6 bases from J, with 17 bases between.